This T cell receptor beta chain is drawn from a study of T cell responses to AZD1222 COVID-19 vaccine. Sequencing used immunoSEQ multiplex PCR; TCRdb keeps in-frame clones, though not all of them. The sample comprises about 130,000 clones, roughly nine tenths of which are singletons, and 9.5% rests with the top ten. The CDR3 has 16 amino acids. Germline loops: CDR1 LNHNV, CDR2 YYDKDF (reference sequence). V lost 5 bases, J lost 9 bases, and 20 bases lay in between. This chain links TRBV15 with TRBJ1-6; D perhaps matches TRBD1 (6 bases). The input for sequencing was peripheral blood, taken 28 days after the second AZD1222 dose. The clonotype comes from an adult who received the AZD1222 COVID-19 vaccine. CDR3 sequence: CATSPRTPGAGSPLHF. CDR3 coding DNA: TGTGCCACCAGCCCGAGGACTCCGGGGGCTGGTTCACCCCTCCACTTT.